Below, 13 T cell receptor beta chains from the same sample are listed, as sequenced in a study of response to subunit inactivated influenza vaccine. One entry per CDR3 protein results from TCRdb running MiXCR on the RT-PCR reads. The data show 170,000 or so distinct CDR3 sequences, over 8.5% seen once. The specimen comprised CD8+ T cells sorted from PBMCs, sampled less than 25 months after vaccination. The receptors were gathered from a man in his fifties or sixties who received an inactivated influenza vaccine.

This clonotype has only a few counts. The CDR3 DNA reads as TGTGCCAGCAGTTCCCCGGGACAGAATTCACCCCTCCACTTT. Its protein is CASSSPGQNSPLHF. The chain has TRBV6-5 and TRBJ1-6; 7 bases line up with TRBD1. CDR3 length: 14 amino acids. CDR1 and CDR2 from the germline V gene are MNHEY and SVGAGI. V was clipped by 4 bases and J by 7 bases; unmatched bases: 4.

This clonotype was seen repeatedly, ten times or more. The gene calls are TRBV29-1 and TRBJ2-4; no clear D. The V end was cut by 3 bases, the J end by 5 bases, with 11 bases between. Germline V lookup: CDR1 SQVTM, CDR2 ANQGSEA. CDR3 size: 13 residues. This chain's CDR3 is CSVETDGENIQYF. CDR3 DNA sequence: TGCAGCGTTGAGACGGACGGCGAAAACATTCAGTACTTC.

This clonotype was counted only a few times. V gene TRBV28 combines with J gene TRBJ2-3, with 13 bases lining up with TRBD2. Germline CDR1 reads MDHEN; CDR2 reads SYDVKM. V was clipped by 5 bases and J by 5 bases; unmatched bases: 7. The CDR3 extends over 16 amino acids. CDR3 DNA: TGTGCCAGCAGTCCAATACTAGCGGGAGGGCTAGATACGCAGTATTTT. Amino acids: CASSPILAGGLDTQYF.

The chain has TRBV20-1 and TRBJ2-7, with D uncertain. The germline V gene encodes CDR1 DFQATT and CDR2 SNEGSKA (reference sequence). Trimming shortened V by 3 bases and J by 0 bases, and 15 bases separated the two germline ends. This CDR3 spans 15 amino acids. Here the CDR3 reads CSASQDVSSSYEQYF. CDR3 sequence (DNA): TGCAGTGCTAGCCAGGATGTGTCCAGCTCCTACGAGCAGTACTTC.

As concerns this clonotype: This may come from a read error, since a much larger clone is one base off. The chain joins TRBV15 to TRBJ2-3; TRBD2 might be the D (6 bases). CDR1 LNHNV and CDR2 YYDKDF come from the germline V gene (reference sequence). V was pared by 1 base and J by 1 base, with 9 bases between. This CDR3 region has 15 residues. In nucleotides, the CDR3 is TGTGCCACCAGCAGAGTGTCGGGAGGCACAGATACGCAGTATTTT. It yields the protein CATSRVSGGTDTQYF.

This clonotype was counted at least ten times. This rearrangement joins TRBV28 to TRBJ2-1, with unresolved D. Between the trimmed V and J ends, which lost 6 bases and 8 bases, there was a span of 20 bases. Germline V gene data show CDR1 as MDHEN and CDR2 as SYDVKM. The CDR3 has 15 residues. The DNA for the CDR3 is TGTGCCAGCAGCAATGGGGTAGAAAGACGCGATGAGCAGTTCTTC. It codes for CASSNGVERRDEQFF.

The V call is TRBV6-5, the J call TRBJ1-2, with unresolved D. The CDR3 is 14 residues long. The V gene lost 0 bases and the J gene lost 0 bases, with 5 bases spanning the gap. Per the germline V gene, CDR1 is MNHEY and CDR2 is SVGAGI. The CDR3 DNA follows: TGTGCCAGCAGTTACTCTTGGACTAACTATGGCTACACCTTC. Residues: CASSYSWTNYGYTF.

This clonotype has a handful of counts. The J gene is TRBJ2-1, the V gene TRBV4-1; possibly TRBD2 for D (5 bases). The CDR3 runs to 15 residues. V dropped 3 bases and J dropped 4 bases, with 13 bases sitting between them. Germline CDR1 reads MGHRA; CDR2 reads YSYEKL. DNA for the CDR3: TGCGCCAGCAGCCATCCGGGTGGCGGGTACAATGAGCAGTTCTTC. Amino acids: CASSHPGGGYNEQFF.

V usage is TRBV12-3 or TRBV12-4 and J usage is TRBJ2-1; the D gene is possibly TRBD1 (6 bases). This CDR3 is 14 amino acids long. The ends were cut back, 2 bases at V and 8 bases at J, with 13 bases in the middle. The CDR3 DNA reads TGTGCCAGCAGTTTATTTGGAAAGGGGGATGAGCAGTTCTTC. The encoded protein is CASSLFGKGDEQFF.

This CDR3 reads CANPGSTDTQYF. The CDR3, as DNA: TGTGCCAATCCGGGTAGCACAGATACGCAGTATTTT. The chain is built from TRBV2 and TRBJ2-3, with D uncertain. This CDR3 region has 12 residues. V was cut by 10 bases and J by 0 bases, with 8 bases left in between. The germline V gene encodes CDR1 SNHLY and CDR2 FYNNEI.

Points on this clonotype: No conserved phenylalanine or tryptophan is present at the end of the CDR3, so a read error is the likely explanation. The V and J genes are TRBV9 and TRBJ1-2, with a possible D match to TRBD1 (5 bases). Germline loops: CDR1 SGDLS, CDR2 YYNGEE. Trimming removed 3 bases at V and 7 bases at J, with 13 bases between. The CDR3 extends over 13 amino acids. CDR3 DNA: TGTGCCAGCAGCGACTGGGGGGTGACTGGCTACACCTCC. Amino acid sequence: CASSDWGVTGYTS.

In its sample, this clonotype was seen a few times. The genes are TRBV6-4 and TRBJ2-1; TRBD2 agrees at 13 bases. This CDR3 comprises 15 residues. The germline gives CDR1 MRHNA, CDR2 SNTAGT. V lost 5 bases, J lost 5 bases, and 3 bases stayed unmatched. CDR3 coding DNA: TGTGCCAGCAGTAAAGGACTAGCGGGGGACAATGAGCAGTTCTTC. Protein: CASSKGLAGDNEQFF.

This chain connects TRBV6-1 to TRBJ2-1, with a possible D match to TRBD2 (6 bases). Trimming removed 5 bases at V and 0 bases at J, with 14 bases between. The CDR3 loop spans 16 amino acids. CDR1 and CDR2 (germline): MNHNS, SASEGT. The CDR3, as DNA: TGTGCCAGCAGTCAGGCTTTTAGCGGCTCCTACAATGAGCAGTTCTTC. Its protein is CASSQAFSGSYNEQFF.